These 29 T cell receptor beta chains were sequenced from one sample in a study of blood T cell repertoires in COVID-19. TCRdb's table, derived via immunoSEQ multiplex PCR, lists solely in-frame clones and lacks some. The table records 350,000 to 450,000 clones, over 75% of them present only once. Sequencing used peripheral blood. The receptors were sampled from a middle-aged woman with COVID-19, enrolled during active disease.

The chain has TRBV5-1 and TRBJ2-1; maybe TRBD1 (6 bases). CDR3 length: 14 amino acids. V lost 7 bases and J 0 bases, leaving 11 bases between the germline ends. Germline CDR1 reads SGHRS; CDR2 reads YFSETQ. As DNA, the CDR3 is TGCGCCAGCTCCTCAGGGGCCTCCTACAATGAGCAGTTCTTC. This sequence encodes CASSSGASYNEQFF.

The chain recombines TRBV27 with TRBJ1-1; tentative D call: TRBD1 (5 bases). Germline lookup yields CDR1 MNHEY and CDR2 SMNVEV (reference sequence). This CDR3 is 19 amino acids long. Trimming took off 5 bases at V and 0 bases at J, with 25 bases between the two ends. CDR3 sequence reads: CASSPTLLGGGKVNTEAFF. As DNA, the CDR3 is TGTGCCAGCAGTCCCACCCTCCTGGGGGGGGGAAAGGTGAACACTGAAGCTTTCTTT.

V usage is TRBV29-1 and J usage is TRBJ2-1; weak D call: TRBD1 (5 bases). The CDR3 loop spans 14 amino acids. The germline V gene encodes CDR1 SQVTM and CDR2 ANQGSEA. V lost 3 bases and J lost 4, with 13 bases in between. The CDR3 nucleotides read TGCAGCGTTGATGGGGCAGGACCTTACAATGAGCAGTTCTTC. It is translated as CSVDGAGPYNEQFF.

The rearrangement uses TRBV5-1 and TRBJ2-7, with 11 bases that match TRBD2. CDR3 length: 15 residues. CDR1 is SGHRS, CDR2 YFSETQ, per germline. V trimming: 3 bases; J trimming: 5 bases; junction bases outside the gene matches: 7. The CDR3 DNA follows: TGCGCCAGCAGCTCCGTACTAGCGGGAGCGAACGAGCAGTACTTC. This sequence encodes CASSSVLAGANEQYF. Variable domain in full (rest from reference TRBV5-1 and TRBJ2-7): KAGVTQTPRYLIKTRGQQVTLSCSPISGHRSVSWYQQTPGQGLQFLFEYFSETQRNKGNFPGRFSGRQFSNSRSEMNVSTLELGDSALYLCASSSVLAGANEQYFGPGTRLTVT.

V is TRBV18 and J is TRBJ1-6, with TRBD1 matching 10 bases. V was clipped by 3 bases and J by 7 bases; unmatched bases: 0. CDR3 length: 14 residues. The germline gives CDR1 KGHSH, CDR2 LQKENI. The CDR3 region is CASSPGQGNSPLHF. The DNA for the CDR3 is TGTGCCAGCTCACCGGGACAGGGGAATTCACCCCTCCACTTT.

This clone was observed once. DNA for the CDR3: TGTGCCAGCAGCACGCACAGGGTTTTGGAAGAGACCCAGTACTTC. It encodes CASSTHRVLEETQYF. The chain uses TRBV28 and TRBJ2-5, with D possibly matching TRBD1 (6 bases). The CDR3 runs to 15 residues. Per the germline V gene, CDR1 is MDHEN and CDR2 is SYDVKM. The ends were cut back, 6 bases at V and 3 bases at J, with 17 bases in the middle.

V and J are TRBV5-1 and TRBJ2-7, with 7 bases identical to TRBD1. Germline CDR1 and CDR2: SGHRS and YFSETQ. V lost 0 bases and J lost 2; bases outside the gene matches: 5. CDR3 length: 15 amino acids. The CDR3 sequence: CASSLASGQTYEQYF. The DNA for the CDR3 is TGCGCCAGCAGCTTGGCCTCGGGACAGACCTACGAGCAGTACTTC.

This chain links TRBV5-5 with TRBJ1-5, with 7 bases aligning to TRBD1. Germline CDR1 is SGHKS and CDR2 is YYEKEE (reference sequence). The CDR3 is 15 residues long. Trimming at V came to 4 bases and at J to 5 bases, leaving 9 bases not matched to a gene. In nucleotides, the CDR3 is TGTGCCAGCAGCCCAAGGGACAGTTGGGATCAGCCCCAGCATTTT. Translation: CASSPRDSWDQPQHF.

The rearrangement joins TRBV5-4 to TRBJ1-1, with TRBD1 matching over 9 bases. The CDR3 consists of 15 residues. The J segment lost 7 bases and the V segment lost 1 base, leaving 8 bases of the junction unmatched. Germline V lookup: CDR1 SGHNT, CDR2 YYREEE (reference sequence). This CDR3 reads CASSLMTGGRHEAFF. The CDR3 DNA reads TGTGCCAGCAGCTTGATGACAGGGGGTCGCCATGAAGCTTTCTTT. The full variable domain, its missing parts supplied by reference TRBV5-4 and TRBJ1-1, is ETGVTQSPTHLIKTRGQQVTLRCSSQSGHNTVSWYQQALGQGPQFIFQYYREEENGRGNFPPRFSGLQFPNYSSELNVNALELDDSALYLCASSLMTGGRHEAFFGQGTRLTVV.

The V and J genes are TRBV3-1 (or the pseudogene TRBV3-2) and TRBJ2-7, with 7 bases aligning to TRBD1. Germline loops: CDR1 LGHDT, CDR2 YNNKEL (reference sequence). Unmatched junction bases numbered 10, after V lost 7 bases and J lost 4 bases. This CDR3 has 14 amino acids. The CDR3 loop is CASKSSGTAYEQYF. In DNA, the CDR3 is TGTGCCAGCAAGTCTTCCGGGACAGCTTACGAGCAGTACTTC.

The genes are TRBV11-3 and TRBJ2-1; 8 nucleotides match TRBD1. The CDR3 is 13 amino acids. CDR1 is SGHNT and CDR2 is YENEEA in the germline V gene. The V gene end was trimmed by 5 bases and the J gene end by 12 bases; junction bases not matched to a gene: 9. The CDR3 coding sequence is TGTGCCAGCAGCATTACAGGGGGAGCGGGGCAGTTCTTC. Its protein product is CASSITGGAGQFF.

The chain recombines TRBV30 with TRBJ1-3; D is unclear. CDR1 GTSNPN and CDR2 SVGIG come from the germline V gene (reference sequence). The CDR3 runs 13 residues. The V gene lost 2 bases and the J gene lost 2 bases, with 7 bases spanning the gap. The CDR3 here is CAWSPLAGNTIYF. As DNA, the CDR3 is TGTGCCTGGAGTCCTCTAGCTGGAAACACCATATATTTT.

The chain links TRBV27 to TRBJ2-2; weak D call: TRBD1 (5 bases). Per germline, CDR1 MNHEY and CDR2 SMNVEV (reference sequence). V lost 3 bases and J lost 0, with 17 bases in between. This CDR3 region has 18 residues. The CDR3 DNA follows: TGTGCCAGCAGTTTCTCGCGCGGCAGGGCAACGAACACCGGGGAGCTGTTTTTT. Its translation: CASSFSRGRATNTGELFF.

The genes are TRBV18 and TRBJ2-7; D gene uncertain. The germline gives CDR1 KGHSH, CDR2 LQKENI. This CDR3 spans 12 amino acids. Trimming shortened V by 4 bases and J by 4 bases, and 8 bases separated the two germline ends. CDR3 bases: TGTGCCAGCTCACTCTCCGAGTACGAGCAGTACTTC. Residues: CASSLSEYEQYF.

The sample holds a few counts of this clone. The V gene is TRBV24-1, the J gene TRBJ1-1; 8 bases are a match to TRBD1. Germline V CDR1 and CDR2: KGHDR, SFDVKD. CDR3 size: 13 residues. With 3 bases clipped from V and 12 bases from J, the junction kept 8 bases outside the gene matches. The CDR3 loop reads CATSDTSDRAPFF. DNA of the CDR3: TGTGCCACCAGTGATACCTCGGACAGGGCCCCTTTCTTT.

The rearrangement links TRBV28 to TRBJ2-7, with 7 bases identical to TRBD1. With V trimmed by 6 bases and J by 6 bases, 5 bases remained unmatched. The CDR3 has 12 amino acids. Germline-derived CDR1 and CDR2 are MDHEN and SYDVKM. CDR3 bases: TGTGCCAGCAGCCTCACAGGGGCCGAGCAGTACTTC. Encoded protein: CASSLTGAEQYF.

The rearrangement links TRBV2 to TRBJ1-6, with no clear D. The CDR3 runs 13 residues. Trimming shortened V by 2 bases and J by 12 bases, and 11 bases separated the two germline ends. Germline V lookup: CDR1 SNHLY, CDR2 FYNNEI. CDR3 in amino acids: CASSESGFQPLHF. In nucleotides, the CDR3 is TGTGCCAGCAGTGAATCAGGCTTCCAACCCCTCCACTTT.

V and J are TRBV14 and TRBJ1-1, with D possibly matching TRBD1 (6 bases). CDR1 SGHDN and CDR2 FVKESK come from the germline V gene. V lost 4 bases, J lost 7 bases, and 19 bases lay in between. The CDR3 consists of 15 residues. The CDR3 is CASSLGWQGRVEAFF. In DNA form, the CDR3 reads TGTGCCAGCAGCCTAGGGTGGCAGGGGAGGGTTGAAGCTTTCTTT.

With respect to this clone: One end of the junction fails to match germline, which may point to a read error. The CDR3 reads CASSGAPQGAPSWIF. The CDR3 DNA sequence: TGTGCCAGCAGCGGAGCCCCTCAAGGGGCCCCTTCCTGGATTTTT. The V call is TRBV9, the J call TRBJ1-1; possible D gene TRBD1, 5 bases. Germline V gives CDR1 SGDLS, CDR2 YYNGEE. The CDR3 length is 15 residues.

This clone was detected only once. The chain has TRBV6-4 and TRBJ2-2; D is perhaps TRBD1 (6 bases). This CDR3 has 13 residues. Trimming left V 6 bases short and J 4 bases short, with 9 bases between. CDR1 and CDR2 (germline): MRHNA, SNTAGT. This chain's CDR3 is CASSSGATGELFF. For the CDR3, the DNA is TGTGCCAGCAGCTCAGGGGCCACCGGGGAGCTGTTTTTT.

A remark on this clone: Other nucleotide sequences from this sample produce the same CDR3. CDR3 in amino acids: CASSIRGTDTQYF. The CDR3 nucleotides read TGTGCCAGTAGTATTAGGGGGACAGATACGCAGTATTTT. The chain combines TRBV19 with TRBJ2-3; D possibly corresponds to TRBD1 (6 bases). The CDR3 spans 13 residues. V lost 3 bases, J lost 3 bases, and 7 bases lay in between. Germline V gene sequence: CDR1 LNHDA, CDR2 SQIVND (reference sequence). The whole variable domain, remainder taken from reference TRBV19 and TRBJ2-3, is DGGITQSPKYLFRKEGQNVTLSCEQNLNHDAMYWYRQDPGQGLRLIYYSQIVNDFQKGDIAEGYSVSREKKESFPLTVTSAQKNPTAFYLCASSIRGTDTQYFGPGTRLTVL.

Concerning this clone: This sample also contains other DNA sequences that code for the same CDR3. The V and J genes are TRBV6-5 and TRBJ1-2; tentatively, D is TRBD1 (5 bases). V shed 5 bases and J shed 8 bases, with 12 bases lying between them. Per the germline V gene, CDR1 is MNHEY and CDR2 is SVGAGI. CDR3 length: 12 amino acids. CDR3 nucleotide sequence: TGTGCCAGCAGTCTCCAGGGAAGCGGCTACACCTTC. Amino acid sequence: CASSLQGSGYTF.

The chain uses TRBV20-1 and TRBJ2-2; TRBD2 matches 8 bases. Germline V gene lookup returns CDR1 DFQATT and CDR2 SNEGSKA (reference sequence). Unmatched junction bases numbered 11, after V lost 3 bases and J lost 5 bases. The CDR3 sequence is 16 residues long. CDR3 sequence: CSASFSGAPGTGELFF. The CDR3 DNA reads TGCAGTGCTAGTTTTAGCGGGGCCCCGGGGACCGGGGAGCTGTTTTTT.

V and J are TRBV14 and TRBJ1-3, with TRBD1 as a possible D gene (5 bases). Trimming removed 2 bases at V and 0 bases at J, with 11 bases between. The CDR3 spans 16 residues. CDR1 SGHDN and CDR2 FVKESK come from the germline V gene. The DNA of the CDR3 is TGTGCCAGCAGCCAAAGGGTAAGGGGCTCTGGAAACACCATATATTTT. Amino acids: CASSQRVRGSGNTIYF.

The gene calls are TRBV14 and TRBJ2-7; 8 bases agree with TRBD1. The junction had 6 bases not matched to a gene; V was cut back by 5 bases and J by 3 bases. This CDR3 has 14 amino acids. Germline CDR1 reads SGHDN; CDR2 reads FVKESK. The CDR3 DNA is TGTGCCAGCAGCTTTCGGACAGGGTTCTACGAGCAGTACTTC. It yields the protein CASSFRTGFYEQYF.

The CDR3 here is CASSRSGDAGNTIYF. CDR3 in DNA: TGTGCCAGCTCACGGTCGGGGGACGCTGGAAACACCATATATTTT. The V call is TRBV18, the J call TRBJ1-3; maybe TRBD1 (5 bases). CDR1 and CDR2 from the germline V gene are KGHSH and LQKENI. This CDR3 has 15 residues. Deletions cut 4 bases from V and 2 bases from J, with 12 bases between.

The CDR3 region is CASSYRVNQPQHF. CDR3 DNA sequence: TGTGCCAGCAGTTACAGGGTCAATCAGCCCCAGCATTTT. The V gene is TRBV27, the J gene TRBJ1-5, with D perhaps matching TRBD1 (6 bases). The V end was cut by 4 bases, the J end by 3 bases, with 7 bases between. Per germline, CDR1 MNHEY and CDR2 SMNVEV (reference sequence). The CDR3 loop spans 13 amino acids.

Note on this clone: The sample carries other DNA sequences with the same CDR3. The chain has TRBV5-1 and TRBJ2-2; D is ambiguous. There are 16 residues in the CDR3. V lost 0 bases, J lost 0 bases, and 9 bases lay in between. Germline-derived CDR1 and CDR2 are SGHRS and YFSETQ. The DNA for the CDR3 is TGCGCCAGCAGCTTGGCCGGCGGATCGAACACCGGGGAGCTGTTTTTT. This codes for CASSLAGGSNTGELFF.

The chain uses TRBV18 and TRBJ2-7; a weak D match, TRBD2 (5 bases). In germline, CDR1 is KGHSH, CDR2 LQKENI. The V end was cut by 3 bases, the J end by 3 bases, with 9 bases between. The CDR3 spans 13 residues. CDR3 coding DNA: TGTGCCAGCTCACCCTCCGCGGGCTACGAGCAGTACTTC. Amino acid sequence: CASSPSAGYEQYF.